Here is one T cell receptor (beta chain) with its context. The sample is drawn from a study of blood T cell repertoires in COVID-19. The wider study: Samples representing acute and convalescent COVID-19 were sourced from the United States, Italy and Spain. T cells, B-cell-depleted T cells, or PBMCs provided the cDNA or gDNA that served as material.

Original processing methods: Reference gene primer amplification gave estimated nucleated cell counts. Method: immunoSEQ multiplex PCR; TCRdb's copy keeps in-frame clones and lacks some. D and trimming were read from the DNA, whereas the V and J calls and clone size are those reported in that table. The sample carries about 230,000 clones, about nine tenths recorded once. Germline loops: CDR1 SGHNT, CDR2 YYREEE (reference sequence). This CDR3 region has 14 residues. V shed 4 bases and J shed 2 bases, with 10 bases lying between them. The sequence was obtained from a woman aged 55-70 years with acute or convalescent COVID-19. Material: peripheral blood. The chain employs TRBV5-4 and TRBJ1-5; D is ambiguous. CDR3 in DNA: TGTGCCAGCAGCGTAGAACGGGGCAATCAGCCCCAGCATTTT. Translating it yields CASSVERGNQPQHF.